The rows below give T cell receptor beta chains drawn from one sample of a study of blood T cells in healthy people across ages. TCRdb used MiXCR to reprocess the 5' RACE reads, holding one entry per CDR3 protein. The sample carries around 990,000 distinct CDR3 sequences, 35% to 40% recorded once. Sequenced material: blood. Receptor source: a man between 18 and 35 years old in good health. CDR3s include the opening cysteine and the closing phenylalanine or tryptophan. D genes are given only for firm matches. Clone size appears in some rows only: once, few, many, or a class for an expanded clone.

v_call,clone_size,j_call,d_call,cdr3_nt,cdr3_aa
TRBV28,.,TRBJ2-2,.,TGTGCCGGGTGTCCCTCCAAGGATTGGATGACCGGGGAGCTGTTTTTT,CAGCPSKDWMTGELFF
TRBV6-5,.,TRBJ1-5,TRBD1,TGTGCCAGCAGCAGCGGGACAGAGAGCGATCAGCCCCAGCATTTT,CASSSGTESDQPQHF
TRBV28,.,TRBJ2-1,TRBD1,TGTGCCAGCACCGAGGCAGGGGGCAATAATGAGCAGTTCTTC,CASTEAGGNNEQFF
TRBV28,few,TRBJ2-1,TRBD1,TGTGCCAGCGTAAACGAGGGACAGGGACGGAATGAGCAGTTCTTC,CASVNEGQGRNEQFF
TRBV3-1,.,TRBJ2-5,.,TGTGTCAGCAGCCAAGATACAGGTACTGAGACCCAGTACTTC,CVSSQDTGTETQYF
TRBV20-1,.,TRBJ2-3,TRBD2,TGCAGTGCTAGCGGGAGGGGGGGCACAGATACGCAGTATTTT,CSASGRGGTDTQYF
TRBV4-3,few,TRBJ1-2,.,TGCGCCAGCAGCCAAGATATTGGGCAGCTAGGCTACACCTTC,CASSQDIGQLGYTF
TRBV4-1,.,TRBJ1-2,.,TGCGCCAGCAGCCAGTGGAAGAGGCGAGGCTATGGCTACACCTTC,CASSQWKRRGYGYTF
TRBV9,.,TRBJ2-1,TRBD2,TGTGCCAGCAGCGTAGTACTAGCGGGGGCCAGCTCCTACAATGAGCAGTTCTTC,CASSVVLAGASSYNEQFF
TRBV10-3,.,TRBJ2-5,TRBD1,TGTGCCATCAGCGGGACAGAGAAAGGGACCCAGTACTTC,CAISGTEKGTQYF
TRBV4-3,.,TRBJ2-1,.,TGCGCCAGCAGCCAAGTATTGGAAGACGAGCAGTTCTTC,CASSQVLEDEQFF
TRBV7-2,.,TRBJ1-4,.,TGTGCCAGCAGCTTAGTGGGGACCGCAACTAATGAAAAACTGTTTTTT,CASSLVGTATNEKLFF
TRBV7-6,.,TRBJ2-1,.,TGTGCCAGCAGCTTAAGACTGGAGCAGTTCTTC,CASSLRLEQFF
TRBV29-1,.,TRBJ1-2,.,TGCAGCGTTGAAGGTGACAGGCCGTACGCGGAAGGCTACACCTTC,CSVEGDRPYAEGYTF
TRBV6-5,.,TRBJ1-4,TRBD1,TGTGCCAGCAGTCTTGGACAGGCAGCTAATGAAAAACTGTTTTTT,CASSLGQAANEKLFF
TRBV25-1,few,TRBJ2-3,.,TGTGCCAGCAGTGAAATAGAAGCGTCTAGCACAGATACGCAGTATTTT,CASSEIEASSTDTQYF
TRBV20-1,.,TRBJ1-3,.,TGCAGTGCACCGAACAGGGACACCATATATTTT,CSAPNRDTIYF
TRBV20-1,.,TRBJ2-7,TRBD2,TGCAGTGCTAGAGCACTAGCGGGGCACTACAATGAGCAGTACTTC,CSARALAGHYNEQYF
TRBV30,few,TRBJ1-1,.,TGTGCCTGGACCCTACCTGGGGACGCGGGCACTGAAGCTTTCTTT,CAWTLPGDAGTEAFF
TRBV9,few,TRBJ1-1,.,TGTGCCAGCAGCGTAGGTGGGACACTCCAGAACACTGAAGCTTTCTTT,CASSVGGTLQNTEAFF
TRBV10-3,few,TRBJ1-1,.,TGTGCCATCAGTCTGACAGACAGGAACACTGAAGCTTTCTTT,CAISLTDRNTEAFF
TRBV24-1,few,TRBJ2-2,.,TGTGCCACCAGTGATTGGGAAGGGTTTGGCACCGGGGAGCTGTTTTTT,CATSDWEGFGTGELFF
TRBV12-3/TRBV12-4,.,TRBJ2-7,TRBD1,TGTGCCAGCCGGGACAGGGGTAATGAGCAGTACTTC,CASRDRGNEQYF
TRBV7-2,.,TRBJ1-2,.,TGTGCCAGCAGCCAGGATAACTCTAACTATGGCTGCACCTTC,CASSQDNSNYGCTF
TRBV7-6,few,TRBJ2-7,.,TGTGCCAGCAGCCCCGCCGAGGGGACCTACGAGCAGTACTTC,CASSPAEGTYEQYF
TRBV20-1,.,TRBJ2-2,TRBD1,TGCAGTGCTAGCGGACAGGGCACCGGGGAGCTGTTTTTT,CSASGQGTGELFF
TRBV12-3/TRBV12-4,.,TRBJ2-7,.,TGTGCCAGCAGTTTGATCGGAGGGGTCGAGCAGTACTTC,CASSLIGGVEQYF
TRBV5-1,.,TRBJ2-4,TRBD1,TGCGCCAGCAGCTTGTTAGGGGGCGACGCCAAAACCATTCAGTACTTC,CASSLLGGDAKTIQYF
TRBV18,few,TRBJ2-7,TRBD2,TGTGCCAGCTCAAAAAGCGGGGGCCGCAACTACGAGCAGTACTTC,CASSKSGGRNYEQYF
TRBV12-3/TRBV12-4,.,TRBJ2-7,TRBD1,TGTGCCAGCAGGTCGGGACAGGGTTTCTACGAGCAGTACTTC,CASRSGQGFYEQYF
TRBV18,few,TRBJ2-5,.,TGTGCCAGCTCTCAAACGGACATACAAGAGACCCAGTACTTC,CASSQTDIQETQYF
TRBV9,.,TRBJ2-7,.,TGTGCCAGCAGCGAGGCCCCCAACGACAGCTACGAGCAGTACTTC,CASSEAPNDSYEQYF
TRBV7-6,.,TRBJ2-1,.,TGTGCCAGCAGCTTAGCATTGTCAGGGGCGTACAATGAGCAGTTCTTC,CASSLALSGAYNEQFF
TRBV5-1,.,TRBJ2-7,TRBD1,TGCGCCAGCAGCTCGACAGGGACCTATTCCTACGAGCAGTACTTC,CASSSTGTYSYEQYF
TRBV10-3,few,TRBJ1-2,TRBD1,TGTGCCATCAGTGAGTCCCAGGGGGCCGGTGGCTACACCTTC,CAISESQGAGGYTF
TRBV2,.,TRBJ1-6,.,TGTGCCAGCAGTAGTAGTAATTCACCCCTCCACTTT,CASSSSNSPLHF
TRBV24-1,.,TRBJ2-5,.,TGTGCCACCAGTGATTTCCCCAACAATGAGCAGTACTTC,CATSDFPNNEQYF
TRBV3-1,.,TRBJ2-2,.,TGTGCCAGCAGCCAAGATTTTAGGGGCGGGGAGCTGTTTTTT,CASSQDFRGGELFF
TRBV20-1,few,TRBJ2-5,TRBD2,TGCAGTGCTAGAGATCTGGGACTAGCGGGGGAAGGAGAGACCCAGTACTTC,CSARDLGLAGEGETQYF
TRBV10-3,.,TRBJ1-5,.,TGTGCCATCAGTGAGCATAGCAATCAGCCCCAGCATTTT,CAISEHSNQPQHF
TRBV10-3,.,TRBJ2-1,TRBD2,TGTGCCTCCACAATGACTAGCGGGATGGACAATGAGCAGTTCTTC,CASTMTSGMDNEQFF
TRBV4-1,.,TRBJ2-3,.,TGCGCCAGCAGCCGGCCTAGGAACCCCAGCACAGATACGCAGTATTTT,CASSRPRNPSTDTQYF
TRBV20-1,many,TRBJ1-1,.,TGCAGTGCCCATTCACCCGCACCTGACCTGAACACTGAAGCTTTCTTT,CSAHSPAPDLNTEAFF
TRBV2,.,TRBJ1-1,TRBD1,TGTGCCAGCAGCCCTATGGACAGGGGGCCCGTCAACACTGAAGCTTTCTTT,CASSPMDRGPVNTEAFF
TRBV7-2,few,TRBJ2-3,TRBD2,TGTGCCAGCAGCTTACAGGCTCGAGGGAGGGAAGATACGCAGTATTTT,CASSLQARGREDTQYF
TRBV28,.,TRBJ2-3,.,TGTGCCAGCAGTACAGGAGTCGAGACAGGTACGCAGTATTTT,CASSTGVETGTQYF
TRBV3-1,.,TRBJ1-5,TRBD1,TGTGCCAGCAGCCCGGGACAGGGGTTCTGGCCCCAGCATTTT,CASSPGQGFWPQHF
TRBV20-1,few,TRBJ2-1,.,TGCAGTGCTAGAGATCGGCAGTCAGCCTACAATGAGCAGTTCTTC,CSARDRQSAYNEQFF
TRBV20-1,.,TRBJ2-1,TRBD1,TGCAGTGCTAGTCAGGGGGCTAACAATGAGCAGTTCTTC,CSASQGANNEQFF
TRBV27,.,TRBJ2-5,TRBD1,TGTGCCAGCTACGATTTTGGGGGTAGGGGGCTAAAATCAGTCCAAGAGACCCAGTACTTC,CASYDFGGRGLKSVQETQYF
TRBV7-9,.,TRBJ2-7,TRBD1,TGTGCCTGCAGCCCGGGACAGGGGTTCTACGAGCAGTACTTC,CACSPGQGFYEQYF
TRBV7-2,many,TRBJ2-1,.,TGTGCCAGCAGCTTAGGGCCTGGCTACAATGAGCAGTTCTTC,CASSLGPGYNEQFF
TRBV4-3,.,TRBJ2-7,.,TGCGCCAGCAGCTACGGGACACAAGGGGGGGGCTACGAGCAGTACTTC,CASSYGTQGGGYEQYF
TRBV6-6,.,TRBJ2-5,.,TGTGCCAGCAGTCCCGCAGGGAAAACCTCTGAGCAGTACTTC,CASSPAGKTSEQYF
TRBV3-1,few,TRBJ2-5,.,TGTGCCAGCAGCCAAGATTTGCGTCAGCAAGAGACCCAGTACTTC,CASSQDLRQQETQYF
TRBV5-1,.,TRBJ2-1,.,TGCGCCAGCAGCTTTCTAAGAACAAACAATGAGCAGTTCTTC,CASSFLRTNNEQFF
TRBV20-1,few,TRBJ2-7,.,TGCAGTGTGTTTTACAGCGACGAGCAGTACTTC,CSVFYSDEQYF